The clone carrying this TCR beta chain was counted between two and nine times. Antigen: not known. The CDR3 totals 14 residues. CDR1 and CDR2 from the germline V gene are MGHDK and SYGVNS. Trimming took off 6 bases at V and 9 bases at J, with 18 bases between the two ends. These data belong to a study of T cell repertoires in cytomegalovirus infection. Across the whole study: Selection of CMV epitopes for the study included recently identified HLA-C-restricted and well-studied HLA-B-restricted ones. Indicated by public TCR beta signatures were CMV infection and matching HLA type. General observations from the study: HLA-C-restricted CMV clonotypes gave the most frequent clonotype in two of eight donors.

Each CDR3 protein is one row after TCRdb ran MiXCR on the reads. Among roughly 920,000 distinct CDR3 sequences listed, about a third were seen once. This receptor was taken from a human donor in good health (CMV status not recorded). Some clones in this sample may be carry-over from other donors' samples. Source: cultured CD8+ T cells from PBMCs, taken from culture after CMV antigen stimulation. This rearrangement joins TRBV25-1 to TRBJ2-1; no definite D call. CDR3 in amino acids: CASSTVGIRAEQFF. The CDR3 DNA reads TGTGCCAGCAGCACGGTGGGCATACGGGCTGAGCAGTTCTTC.